One sample yielded the 2 T cell receptor beta chains listed below, sequenced in a study of cytomegalovirus exposure and HLA in healthy donors. The PCR was carried out with 60 Vbeta primers and 13 Jbeta primers. The data were produced by immunoSEQ multiplex PCR, yet TCRdb's version contains in-frame clones alone and is incomplete. The sample carries about 170,000 clones, 77% recorded once. Sequences were obtained from PBMCs. Receptors originate from a woman between 25 and 40 years old in good health and CMV-seropositive.

In the case of this clone: An end of the junction does not agree with germline; a read error may underlie this. The chain has TRBV7-9 and TRBJ1-1; 7 bases fit TRBD1. CDR1 and CDR2 (germline): SEHNR, FQNEAQ (reference sequence). There are 15 residues in the CDR3. The CDR3 sequence is CSSSARQGRETEAFF. The CDR3 DNA reads as TGTTCCAGCAGCGCCCGACAGGGTAGGGAAACTGAAGCTTTCTTT.

The gene calls are TRBV7-2 and TRBJ1-4, with D possibly matching TRBD1 (5 bases). Trimming took 7 bases from V and 5 from J, leaving 14 bases between them. The CDR3 is 14 amino acids. Germline lookup yields CDR1 SGHTA and CDR2 FQGNSA. DNA of the CDR3: TGTGCCAGCAACATAAGGGGATTCAATGAAAAACTGTTTTTT. Encoded protein: CASNIRGFNEKLFF. The full variable domain, rest sourced from reference TRBV7-2 and TRBJ1-4, is GAGVSQSPSNKVTEKGKDVELRCDPISGHTALYWYRQSLGQGLEFLIYFQGNSAPDKSGLPSDRFSAERTGGSVSTLTIQRTQQEDSAVYLCASNIRGFNEKLFFGSGTQLSVL.